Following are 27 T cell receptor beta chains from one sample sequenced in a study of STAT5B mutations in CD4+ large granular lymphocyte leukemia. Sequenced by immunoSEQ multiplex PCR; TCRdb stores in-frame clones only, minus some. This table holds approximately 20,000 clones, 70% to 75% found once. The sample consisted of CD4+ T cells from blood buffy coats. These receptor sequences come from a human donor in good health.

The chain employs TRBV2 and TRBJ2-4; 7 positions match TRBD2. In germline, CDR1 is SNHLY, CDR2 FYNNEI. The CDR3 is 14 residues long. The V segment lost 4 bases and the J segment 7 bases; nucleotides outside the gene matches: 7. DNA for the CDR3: TGTGCCAGCAGTGCGTCGGGAGGACGGAACATTCAGTACTTC. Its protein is CASSASGGRNIQYF.

CDR3 amino acids: CASTGLSEETQYF. Here the CDR3 DNA reads TGTGCCAGCACGGGACTGTCCGAAGAGACCCAGTACTTC. The chain couples TRBV18 to TRBJ2-5, with D perhaps TRBD2 (6 bases). The V end was cut by 8 bases, the J end by 3 bases, with 13 bases between. The CDR3 is made up of 13 amino acids. Germline V CDR1 and CDR2: KGHSH, LQKENI.

The CDR3 is CASSLVGQGFDEQFF. The CDR3 region has the DNA TGTGCCAGCAGCTTAGTAGGACAGGGGTTCGACGAGCAGTTCTTC. The V and J genes are TRBV11-2 and TRBJ2-1, with 9 bases identical to TRBD1. Germline V gene lookup returns CDR1 SGHAT and CDR2 FQNNGV. Germline trimming cut 1 base from V and 10 bases from J; bases unmatched to any gene: 8. There are 15 residues in the CDR3.

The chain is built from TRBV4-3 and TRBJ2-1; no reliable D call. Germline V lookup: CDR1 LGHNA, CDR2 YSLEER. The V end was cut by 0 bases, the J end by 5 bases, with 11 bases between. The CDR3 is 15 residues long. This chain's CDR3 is CASSQDLNANNEQFF. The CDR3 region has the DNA TGCGCCAGCAGCCAAGACCTAAACGCAAACAATGAGCAGTTCTTC.

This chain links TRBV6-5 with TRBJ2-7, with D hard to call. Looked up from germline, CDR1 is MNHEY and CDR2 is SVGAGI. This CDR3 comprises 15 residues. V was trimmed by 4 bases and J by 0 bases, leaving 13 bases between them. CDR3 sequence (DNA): TGTGCCAGCAGTTCGACTCATTATAGCTCCTACGAGCAGTACTTC. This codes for CASSSTHYSSYEQYF.

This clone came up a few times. The chain's CDR3 is CASSSAGVTYEQYF. CDR3 nucleotides: TGTGCCAGCAGTTCGGCAGGGGTAACCTACGAGCAGTACTTC. The chain has TRBV28 and TRBJ2-7; TRBD1 might be the D (6 bases). V gave up 4 bases and J gave up 2 bases, with 12 bases separating them. CDR1 MDHEN and CDR2 SYDVKM come from the germline V gene. CDR3 length: 14 residues.

CDR3 nucleotides: TGTGCCAGCAAACTGGACAGCGCGAACACCGGGGAGCTGTTTTTT. It is translated as CASKLDSANTGELFF. V usage is TRBV6-6 and J usage is TRBJ2-2; D perhaps matches TRBD1 (6 bases). The CDR3 sequence is 15 residues long. Germline CDR1 and CDR2: MNHNY and SVGAGI (reference sequence). V lost 7 bases to trimming and J lost 0 bases, with 12 bases between them.

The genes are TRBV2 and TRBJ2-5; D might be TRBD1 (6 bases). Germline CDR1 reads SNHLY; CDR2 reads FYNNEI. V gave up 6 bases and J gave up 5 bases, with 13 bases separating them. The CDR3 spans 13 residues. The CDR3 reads CASRQNRDETQYF. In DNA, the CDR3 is TGTGCCAGCAGGCAAAACAGGGATGAGACCCAGTACTTC.

CDR3 region: CASSSGTSGGETQYF. The CDR3 DNA follows: TGTGCCAGCAGCTCCGGGACTAGCGGGGGGGAGACCCAGTACTTC. The chain has TRBV7-2 and TRBJ2-5; 15 bases are a match to TRBD2. The CDR3 runs to 15 residues. The germline V gene has CDR1 SGHTA and CDR2 FQGNSA. The V gene end was trimmed by 4 bases and the J gene end by 5 bases; junction bases not matched to a gene: 2.

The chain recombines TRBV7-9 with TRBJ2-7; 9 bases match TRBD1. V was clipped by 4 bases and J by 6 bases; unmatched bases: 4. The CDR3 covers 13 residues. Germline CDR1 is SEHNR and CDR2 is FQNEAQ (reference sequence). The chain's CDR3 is CASSSGTGLEQYF. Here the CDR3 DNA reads TGTGCCAGCAGCTCGGGGACAGGGCTCGAGCAGTACTTC.

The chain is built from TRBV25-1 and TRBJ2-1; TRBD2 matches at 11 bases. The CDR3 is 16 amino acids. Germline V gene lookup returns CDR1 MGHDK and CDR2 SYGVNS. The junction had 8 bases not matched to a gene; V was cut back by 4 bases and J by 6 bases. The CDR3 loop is CASSGFLAGGFNEQFF. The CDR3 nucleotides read TGTGCCAGCAGTGGGTTTCTAGCGGGAGGTTTCAATGAGCAGTTCTTC.

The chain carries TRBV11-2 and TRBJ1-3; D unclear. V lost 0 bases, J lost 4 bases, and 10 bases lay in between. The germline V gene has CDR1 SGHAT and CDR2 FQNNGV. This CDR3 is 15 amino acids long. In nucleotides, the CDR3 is TGTGCCAGCAGCTTAGATCTAGAACGAGGAAACACCATATATTTT. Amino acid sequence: CASSLDLERGNTIYF.

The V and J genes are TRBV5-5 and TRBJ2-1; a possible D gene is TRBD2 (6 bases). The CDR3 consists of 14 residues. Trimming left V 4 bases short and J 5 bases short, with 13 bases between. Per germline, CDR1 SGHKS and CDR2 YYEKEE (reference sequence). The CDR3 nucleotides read TGTGCCAGCAGCCCTTGGGGGGTTAACAATGAGCAGTTCTTC. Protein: CASSPWGVNNEQFF.

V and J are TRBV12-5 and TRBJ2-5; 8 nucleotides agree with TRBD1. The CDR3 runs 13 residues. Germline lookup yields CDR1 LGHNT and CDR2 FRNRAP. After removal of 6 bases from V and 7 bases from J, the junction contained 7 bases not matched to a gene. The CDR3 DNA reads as TGTGCTAGTGGCCGCTCCGGACAGGGGACCCAGTACTTC. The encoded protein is CASGRSGQGTQYF.

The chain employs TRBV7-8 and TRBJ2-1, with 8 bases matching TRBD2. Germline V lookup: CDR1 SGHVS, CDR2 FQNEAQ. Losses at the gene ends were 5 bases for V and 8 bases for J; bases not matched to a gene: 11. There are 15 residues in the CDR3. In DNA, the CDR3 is TGTGCCAGCAGCACCCCCAGCGGGAGTTTCTATGAGCAGTTCTTC. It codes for CASSTPSGSFYEQFF.

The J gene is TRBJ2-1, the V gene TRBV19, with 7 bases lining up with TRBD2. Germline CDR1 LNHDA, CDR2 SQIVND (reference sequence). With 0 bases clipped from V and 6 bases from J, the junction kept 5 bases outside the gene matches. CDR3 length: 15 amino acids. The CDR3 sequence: CASSIDGTTANEQFF. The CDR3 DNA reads TGTGCCAGTAGTATAGATGGGACTACGGCCAATGAGCAGTTCTTC.

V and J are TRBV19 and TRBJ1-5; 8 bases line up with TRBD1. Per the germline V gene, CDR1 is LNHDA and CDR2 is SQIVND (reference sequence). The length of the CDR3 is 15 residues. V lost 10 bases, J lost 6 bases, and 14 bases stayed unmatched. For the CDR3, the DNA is TGTGCCACCTCACCACAGGGGGTTGAGTCTCAGCCCCAGCATTTT. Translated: CATSPQGVESQPQHF.

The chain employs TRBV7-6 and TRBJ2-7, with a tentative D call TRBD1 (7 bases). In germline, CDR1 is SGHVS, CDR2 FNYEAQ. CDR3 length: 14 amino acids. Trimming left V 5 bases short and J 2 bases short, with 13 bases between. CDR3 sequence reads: CASSLGGTAYEQYF. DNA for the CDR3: TGTGCCAGCAGCCTAGGGGGGACAGCCTACGAGCAGTACTTC. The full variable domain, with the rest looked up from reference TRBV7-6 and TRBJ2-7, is GAGVSQSPRYKVTKRGQDVALRCDPISGHVSLYWYRQALGQGPEFLTYFNYEAQQDKSGLPNDRFSAERPEGSISTLTIQRTEQRDSAMYRCASSLGGTAYEQYFGPGTRLTVT.

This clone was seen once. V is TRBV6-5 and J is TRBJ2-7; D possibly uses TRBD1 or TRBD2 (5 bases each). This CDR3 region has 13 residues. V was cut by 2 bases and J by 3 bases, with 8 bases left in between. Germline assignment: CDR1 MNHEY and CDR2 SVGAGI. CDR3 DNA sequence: TGTGCCAGCAGTTACGGGGGTAACTACGAGCAGTACTTC. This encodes CASSYGGNYEQYF.

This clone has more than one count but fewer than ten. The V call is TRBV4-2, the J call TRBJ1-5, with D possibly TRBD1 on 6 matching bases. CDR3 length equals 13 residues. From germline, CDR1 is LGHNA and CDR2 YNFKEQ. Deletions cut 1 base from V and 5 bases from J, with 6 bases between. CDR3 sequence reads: CASSQAGDQPQHF. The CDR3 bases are TGTGCCAGCAGCCAAGCAGGGGATCAGCCCCAGCATTTT.

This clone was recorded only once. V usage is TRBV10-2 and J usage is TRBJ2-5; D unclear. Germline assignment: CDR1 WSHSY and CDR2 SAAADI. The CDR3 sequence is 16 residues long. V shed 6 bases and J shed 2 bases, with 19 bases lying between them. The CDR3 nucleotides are TGCGCCAGCAGGACCACGGGCCGGTATTTACAAGAGACCCAGTACTTC. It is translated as CASRTTGRYLQETQYF.

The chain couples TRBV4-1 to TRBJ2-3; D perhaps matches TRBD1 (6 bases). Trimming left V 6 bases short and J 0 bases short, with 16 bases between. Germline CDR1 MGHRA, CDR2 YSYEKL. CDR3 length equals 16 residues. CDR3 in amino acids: CASRRTEASSTDTQYF. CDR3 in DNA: TGCGCCAGCAGACGGACAGAGGCCTCTAGCACAGATACGCAGTATTTT.

CDR3 sequence reads: CASREGGSGKPQHF. In DNA form, the CDR3 reads TGTGCCAGCAGAGAAGGGGGGTCCGGTAAGCCCCAGCATTTT. The rearrangement links TRBV6-5 to TRBJ1-5; D is perhaps TRBD1 (6 bases). Germline CDR1 MNHEY, CDR2 SVGAGI. The V gene lost 6 bases and the J gene lost 8 bases, with 17 bases spanning the gap. CDR3 length equals 14 residues.

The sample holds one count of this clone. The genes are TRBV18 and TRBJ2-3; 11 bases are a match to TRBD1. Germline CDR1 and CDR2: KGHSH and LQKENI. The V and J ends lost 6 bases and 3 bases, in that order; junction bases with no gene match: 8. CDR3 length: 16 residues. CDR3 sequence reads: CASSQSDRGRTDTQYF. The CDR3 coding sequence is TGTGCCAGCTCCCAATCGGACAGGGGGCGTACAGATACGCAGTATTTT.

This CDR3 reads CASSHQTSGDFYEQYF. DNA of the CDR3: TGCGCCAGCAGCCATCAGACTAGCGGGGATTTTTACGAGCAGTACTTC. This chain joins TRBV4-1 and TRBJ2-7, with 11 bases fitting TRBD2. CDR3 length equals 16 residues. Trimming cost V 3 bases and J 4 bases; bases outside gene matches: 8. Germline values: CDR1 MGHRA, CDR2 YSYEKL.

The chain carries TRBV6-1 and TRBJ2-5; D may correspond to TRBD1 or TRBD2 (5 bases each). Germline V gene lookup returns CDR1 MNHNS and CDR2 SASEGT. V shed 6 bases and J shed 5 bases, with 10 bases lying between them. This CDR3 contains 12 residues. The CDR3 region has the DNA TGTGCCAGCAGCGGGACGAGGGAGACCCAGTACTTC. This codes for CASSGTRETQYF.

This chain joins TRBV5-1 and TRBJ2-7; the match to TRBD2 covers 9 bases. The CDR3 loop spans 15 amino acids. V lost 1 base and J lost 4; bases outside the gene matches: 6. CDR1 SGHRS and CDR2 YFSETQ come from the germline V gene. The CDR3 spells CASSLMPSGTYEQYF. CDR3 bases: TGCGCCAGCAGCTTGATGCCTAGCGGGACATACGAGCAGTACTTC.